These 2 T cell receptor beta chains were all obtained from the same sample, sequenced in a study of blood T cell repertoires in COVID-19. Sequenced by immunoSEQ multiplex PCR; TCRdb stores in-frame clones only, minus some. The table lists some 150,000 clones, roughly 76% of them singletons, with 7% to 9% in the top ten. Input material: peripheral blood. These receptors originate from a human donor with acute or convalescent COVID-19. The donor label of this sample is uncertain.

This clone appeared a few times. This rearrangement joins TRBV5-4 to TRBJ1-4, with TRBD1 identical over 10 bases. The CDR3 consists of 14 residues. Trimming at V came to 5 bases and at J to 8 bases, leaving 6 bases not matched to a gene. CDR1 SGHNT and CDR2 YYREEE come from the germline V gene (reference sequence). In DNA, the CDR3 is TGTGCCAGCAGTTTCGGGACAGGGGTCGAAAAACTGTTTTTT. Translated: CASSFGTGVEKLFF.

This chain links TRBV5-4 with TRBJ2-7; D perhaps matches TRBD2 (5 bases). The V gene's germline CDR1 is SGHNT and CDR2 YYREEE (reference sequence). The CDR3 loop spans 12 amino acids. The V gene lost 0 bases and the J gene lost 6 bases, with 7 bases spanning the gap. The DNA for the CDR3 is TGTGCCAGCAGCTTGGGAGAGGGCGAGCAGTACTTC. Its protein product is CASSLGEGEQYF.